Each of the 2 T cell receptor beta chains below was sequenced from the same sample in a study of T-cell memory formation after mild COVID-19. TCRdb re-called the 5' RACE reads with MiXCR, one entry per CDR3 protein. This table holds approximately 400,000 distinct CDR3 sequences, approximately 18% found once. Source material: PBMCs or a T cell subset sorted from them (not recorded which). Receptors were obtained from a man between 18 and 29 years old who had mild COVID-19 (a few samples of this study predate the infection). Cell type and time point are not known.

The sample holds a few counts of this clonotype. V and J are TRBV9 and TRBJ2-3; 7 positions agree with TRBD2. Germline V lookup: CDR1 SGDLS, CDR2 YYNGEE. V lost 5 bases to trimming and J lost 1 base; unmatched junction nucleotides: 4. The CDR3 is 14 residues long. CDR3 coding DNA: TGTGCCAGCAGAGCGGGGATGGGCACAGATACGCAGTATTTT. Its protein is CASRAGMGTDTQYF.

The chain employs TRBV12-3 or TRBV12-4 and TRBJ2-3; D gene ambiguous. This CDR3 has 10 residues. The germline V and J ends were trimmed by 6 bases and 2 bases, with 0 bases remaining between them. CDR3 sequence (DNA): TGTGCCAGCAGCACAGATACGCAGTATTTT. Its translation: CASSTDTQYF.